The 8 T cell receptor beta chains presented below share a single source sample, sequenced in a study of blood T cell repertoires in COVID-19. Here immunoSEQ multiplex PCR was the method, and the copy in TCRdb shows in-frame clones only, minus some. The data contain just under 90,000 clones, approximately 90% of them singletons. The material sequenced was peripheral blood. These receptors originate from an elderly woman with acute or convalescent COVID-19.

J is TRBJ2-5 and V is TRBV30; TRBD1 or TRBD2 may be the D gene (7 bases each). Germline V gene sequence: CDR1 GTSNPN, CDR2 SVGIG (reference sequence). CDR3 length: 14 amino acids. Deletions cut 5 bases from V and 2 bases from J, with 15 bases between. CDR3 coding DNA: TGTGCCTGGGGGAGGGCAGGGGGACAAGAGACCCAGTACTTC. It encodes CAWGRAGGQETQYF.

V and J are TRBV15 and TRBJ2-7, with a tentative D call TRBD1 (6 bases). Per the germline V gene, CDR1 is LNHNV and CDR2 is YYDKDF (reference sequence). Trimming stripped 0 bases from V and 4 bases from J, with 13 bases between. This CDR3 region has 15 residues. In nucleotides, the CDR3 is TGTGCCACCAGCAGAGAGTCACAGGGAGATTACGAGCAGTACTTC. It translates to CATSRESQGDYEQYF.

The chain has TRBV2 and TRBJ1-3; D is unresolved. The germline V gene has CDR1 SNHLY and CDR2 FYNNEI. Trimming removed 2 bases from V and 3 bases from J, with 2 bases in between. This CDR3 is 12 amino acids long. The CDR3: CASSELGNTIYF. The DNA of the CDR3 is TGTGCCAGCAGTGAACTTGGAAACACCATATATTTT. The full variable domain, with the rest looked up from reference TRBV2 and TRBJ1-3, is EPEVTQTPSHQVTQMGQEVILRCVPISNHLYFYWYRQILGQKVEFLVSFYNNEISEKSEIFDDQFSVERPDGSNFTLKIRSTKLEDSAMYFCASSELGNTIYFGEGSWLTVV.

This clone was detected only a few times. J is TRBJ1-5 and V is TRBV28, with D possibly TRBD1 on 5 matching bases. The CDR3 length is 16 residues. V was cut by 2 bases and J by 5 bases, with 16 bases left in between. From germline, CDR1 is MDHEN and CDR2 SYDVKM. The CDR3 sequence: CASSLIGQGGDQPQHF. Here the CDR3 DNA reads TGTGCCAGCAGTTTAATTGGGCAGGGAGGCGATCAGCCCCAGCATTTT.

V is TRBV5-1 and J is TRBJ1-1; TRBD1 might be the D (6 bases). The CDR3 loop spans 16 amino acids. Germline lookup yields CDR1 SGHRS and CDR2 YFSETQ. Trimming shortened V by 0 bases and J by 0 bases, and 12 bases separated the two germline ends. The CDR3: CASSLETGHLNTEAFF. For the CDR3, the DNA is TGCGCCAGCAGCTTGGAGACGGGACACCTGAACACTGAAGCTTTCTTT.

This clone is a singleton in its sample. This CDR3 is CASTSSFGMYNEQFF. DNA for the CDR3: TGTGCCAGCACCTCCTCTTTCGGGATGTACAATGAGCAGTTCTTC. The chain couples TRBV7-8 to TRBJ2-1, with D maybe TRBD2 (5 bases). This CDR3 spans 15 amino acids. Trimming shortened V by 7 bases and J by 4 bases, and 17 bases separated the two germline ends. CDR1 and CDR2 (germline): SGHVS, FQNEAQ.

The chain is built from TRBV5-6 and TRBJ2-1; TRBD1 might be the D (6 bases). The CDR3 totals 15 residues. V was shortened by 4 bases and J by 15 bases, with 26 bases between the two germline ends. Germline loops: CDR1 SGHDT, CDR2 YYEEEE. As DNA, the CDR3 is TGTGCCAGCAGCCTCACCGGGACATCAACCTCCGTTCGGTTCTTC. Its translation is CASSLTGTSTSVRFF.

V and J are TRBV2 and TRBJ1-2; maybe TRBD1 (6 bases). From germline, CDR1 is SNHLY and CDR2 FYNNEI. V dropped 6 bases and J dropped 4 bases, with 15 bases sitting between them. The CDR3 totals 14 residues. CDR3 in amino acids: CASSQYRESYGYTF. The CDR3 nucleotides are TGTGCCAGCAGCCAGTACAGGGAATCCTATGGCTACACCTTC.